Presented here are 3 T cell receptor beta chains from one specimen sequenced in a study of monozygotic twins with inflammatory bowel disease. TCRdb re-called the 5' RACE reads; every CDR3 protein appears as one record, without DNA. The sample table includes 170,000 or so distinct CDR3 sequences. Material: blood. These receptors were taken from a human donor with ulcerative colitis or Crohn's disease, or a healthy co-twin of an affected twin (not recorded which).

The rearrangement joins TRBV19 to TRBJ2-2; absent DNA, TCRdb's TRBD1 call cannot be checked. CDR3 length: 15 amino acids. CDR1 and CDR2 from the germline V gene are LNHDA and SQIVND (reference sequence). CDR3 sequence: CASSPPTGNTGELFF.

The rearrangement joins TRBV12-3 or TRBV12-4 to TRBJ1-4; TCRdb returns TRBD1, unconfirmable since there is no DNA. This CDR3 is 16 amino acids long. CDR3 residues: CASSRGEQGRDEKLFF.

The chain joins TRBV12-3 or TRBV12-4 to TRBJ2-2; lacking DNA, the TRBD2 call made by TCRdb goes unchecked. CDR3 length: 16 amino acids. The CDR3 here is CASRMTSGGAGGELFF.